A selection of T cell receptor beta chains follows, all from one sample in a study of blood T cell repertoires in COVID-19. Profiled with immunoSEQ multiplex PCR; TCRdb holds only in-frame clones, not every one. The data show roughly 200,000 clones, with around 79% seen just once and approximately 6% held by the top ten. What was sequenced was peripheral blood. The receptor source for this set is a woman aged 40-49 years with COVID-19, enrolled during active disease. CDR3s include the opening cysteine and the closing phenylalanine or tryptophan. D genes are given only for firm matches. The size field is filled for only some rows; it gives once, few, many or a size class.

clone size: .
D gene: .
V gene: TRBV30
J gene: TRBJ2-3
CDR3 DNA: TGTGCCTGGAGTGTACTTGCGGTGGGTACGCAGTATTTT
CDR3 protein: CAWSVLAVGTQYF

clone size: once
D gene: TRBD2
V gene: TRBV14
J gene: TRBJ2-3
CDR3 DNA: TGTGCCAGCAGCCTTGCGGGAGTACTCACAGATACGCAGTATTTT
CDR3 protein: CASSLAGVLTDTQYF

clone size: .
D gene: .
V gene: TRBV6-4
J gene: TRBJ2-1
CDR3 DNA: TGTGCCAGCAGTGGCCAAACAGGCGGTGAGCAGTTCTTC
CDR3 protein: CASSGQTGGEQFF

clone size: .
D gene: .
V gene: TRBV4-2
J gene: TRBJ1-5
CDR3 DNA: TGTGCCAGCAGCCTCATCAATCAGCCCCAGCATTTT
CDR3 protein: CASSLINQPQHF

clone size: .
D gene: TRBD2
V gene: TRBV5-8
J gene: TRBJ2-3
CDR3 DNA: TGTGCCAGCAGCTTGGGCCCCCTAGCGGGGGGTAGCACAGATACGCAGTATTTT
CDR3 protein: CASSLGPLAGGSTDTQYF

clone size: once
D gene: TRBD2
V gene: TRBV19
J gene: TRBJ2-1
CDR3 DNA: TGTGCCAGTAGTATCAGTAGCGGGAGTGAGCAGTTCTTC
CDR3 protein: CASSISSGSEQFF

clone size: .
D gene: TRBD1
V gene: TRBV2
J gene: TRBJ2-3
CDR3 DNA: TGTGCCAGCAGCCACGGGACAGCACACACAGATACGCAGTATTTT
CDR3 protein: CASSHGTAHTDTQYF

clone size: .
D gene: TRBD1
V gene: TRBV10-3
J gene: TRBJ1-2
CDR3 DNA: TGTGCCATCAGTTCAGGGGGCCAATATGGCTACACCTTC
CDR3 protein: CAISSGGQYGYTF

clone size: .
D gene: .
V gene: TRBV5-1
J gene: TRBJ2-3
CDR3 DNA: TGCGCCAGCAGCTCCAGCGGGAGCACAGATACGCAGTATTTT
CDR3 protein: CASSSSGSTDTQYF

clone size: once
D gene: .
V gene: TRBV4-2
J gene: TRBJ2-7
CDR3 DNA: TGTGCCAGCAGCCAATACAGGTCTAGCTCCTACGAGCAGTACTTC
CDR3 protein: CASSQYRSSSYEQYF

clone size: .
D gene: TRBD2
V gene: TRBV6-5
J gene: TRBJ2-3
CDR3 DNA: TGTGCCAGCAAAGTAGCGGGACCAGATACGCAGTATTTT
CDR3 protein: CASKVAGPDTQYF

clone size: many
D gene: TRBD1
V gene: TRBV7-8
J gene: TRBJ2-7
CDR3 DNA: TGTGCCAGCAGCAGAGACAGGGCCGAGCAGTACTTC
CDR3 protein: CASSRDRAEQYF

clone size: .
D gene: .
V gene: TRBV12-3/TRBV12-4
J gene: TRBJ1-6
CDR3 DNA: TGTGCCAGCAGCTTCCGCGAGAATTCACCCCTCCACTTT
CDR3 protein: CASSFRENSPLHF

clone size: .
D gene: .
V gene: TRBV2
J gene: TRBJ2-1
CDR3 DNA: TGTGCCAGCAGCCCCCGGGGATATGAGGGGGTCAATGAGCAGTTCTTC
CDR3 protein: CASSPRGYEGVNEQFF

clone size: .
D gene: .
V gene: TRBV9
J gene: TRBJ1-2
CDR3 DNA: TGTGCCAGTTCTTTCAGGGAGGACTATGGCTACACCTTC
CDR3 protein: CASSFREDYGYTF

clone size: once
D gene: .
V gene: TRBV18
J gene: TRBJ2-5
CDR3 DNA: TGTGCCAGCTCACCACCTTCTCACATAGGAGGGGAGACCCAGTACTTC
CDR3 protein: CASSPPSHIGGETQYF

clone size: .
D gene: TRBD1
V gene: TRBV5-6
J gene: TRBJ1-4
CDR3 DNA: TGTGCCAGCAGCTTGGCCACAGGGGCTAATGAAAAACTGTTTTTT
CDR3 protein: CASSLATGANEKLFF

clone size: .
D gene: .
V gene: TRBV3-1/TRBV3-2
J gene: TRBJ2-1
CDR3 DNA: TGTGCCAGCAGCCAAGCGTCTACCACCTACAATGAGCAGTTCTTC
CDR3 protein: CASSQASTTYNEQFF

clone size: .
D gene: .
V gene: TRBV11-3
J gene: TRBJ2-1
CDR3 DNA: TGTGCCAGCAGCTCCCCTAACAATGAGCAGTTCTTC
CDR3 protein: CASSSPNNEQFF

clone size: once
D gene: .
V gene: TRBV9
J gene: TRBJ1-1
CDR3 DNA: TGTGCCAGCAGCGTAGCCCGCGGGGAAGCTTTCTTT
CDR3 protein: CASSVARGEAFF